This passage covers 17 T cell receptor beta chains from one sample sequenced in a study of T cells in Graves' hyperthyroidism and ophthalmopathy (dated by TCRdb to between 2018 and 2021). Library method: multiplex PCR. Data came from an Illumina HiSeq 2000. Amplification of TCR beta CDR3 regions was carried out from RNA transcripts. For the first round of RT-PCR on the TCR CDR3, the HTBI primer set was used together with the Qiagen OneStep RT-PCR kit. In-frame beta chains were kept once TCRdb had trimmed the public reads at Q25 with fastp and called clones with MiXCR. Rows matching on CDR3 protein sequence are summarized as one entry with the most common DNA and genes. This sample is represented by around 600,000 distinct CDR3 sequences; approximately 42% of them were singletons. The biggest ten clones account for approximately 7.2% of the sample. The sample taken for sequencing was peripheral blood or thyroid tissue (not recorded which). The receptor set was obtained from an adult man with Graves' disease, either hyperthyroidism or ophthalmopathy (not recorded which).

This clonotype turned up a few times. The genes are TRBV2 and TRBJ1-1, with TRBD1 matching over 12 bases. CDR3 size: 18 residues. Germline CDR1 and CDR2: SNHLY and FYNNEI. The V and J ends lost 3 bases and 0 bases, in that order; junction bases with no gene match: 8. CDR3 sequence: CASSEMGQGAGVNTEAFF. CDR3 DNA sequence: TGTGCCAGCAGTGAGATGGGACAGGGGGCGGGTGTGAACACTGAAGCTTTCTTT.

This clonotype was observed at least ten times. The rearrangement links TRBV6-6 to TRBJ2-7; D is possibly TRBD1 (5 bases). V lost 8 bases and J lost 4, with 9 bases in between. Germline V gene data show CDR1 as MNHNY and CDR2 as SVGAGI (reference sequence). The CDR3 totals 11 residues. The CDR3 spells CASWAGYEQYF. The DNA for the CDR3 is TGTGCCAGCTGGGCAGGGTACGAGCAGTACTTC.

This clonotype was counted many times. DNA for the CDR3: TGTGCCATCAGTGAGCGTGGGGCCTATAGCAATCAGCCCCAGCATTTT. Its translation: CAISERGAYSNQPQHF. V is TRBV10-3 and J is TRBJ1-5; TRBD1 might be the D (5 bases). Per the germline V gene, CDR1 is ENHRY and CDR2 is SYGVKD. V was shortened by 2 bases and J by 0 bases, with 11 bases between the two germline ends. The CDR3 sequence is 16 residues long.

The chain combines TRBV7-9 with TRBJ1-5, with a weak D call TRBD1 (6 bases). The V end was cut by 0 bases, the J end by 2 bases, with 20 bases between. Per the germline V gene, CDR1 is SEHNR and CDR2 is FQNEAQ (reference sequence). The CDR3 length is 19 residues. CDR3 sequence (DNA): TGTGCCAGCAGCTTAGCTGCTCATGAGGGGGAGGGTGGCAATCAGCCCCAGCATTTT. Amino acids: CASSLAAHEGEGGNQPQHF.

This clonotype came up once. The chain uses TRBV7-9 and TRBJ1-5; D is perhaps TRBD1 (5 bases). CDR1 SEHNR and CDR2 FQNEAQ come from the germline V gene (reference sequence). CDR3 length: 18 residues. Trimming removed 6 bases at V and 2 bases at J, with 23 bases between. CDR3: CASSFGFGGQVGNQPQHF. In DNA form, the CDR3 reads TGTGCCAGCAGTTTTGGATTCGGGGGTCAGGTCGGCAATCAGCCCCAGCATTTT.

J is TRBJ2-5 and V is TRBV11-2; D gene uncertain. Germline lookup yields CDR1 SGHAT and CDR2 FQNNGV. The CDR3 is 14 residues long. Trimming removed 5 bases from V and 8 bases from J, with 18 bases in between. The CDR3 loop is CASSHQAVTDTQYF. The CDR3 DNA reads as TGTGCCAGCAGCCACCAGGCCGTAACTGATACCCAGTACTTC.

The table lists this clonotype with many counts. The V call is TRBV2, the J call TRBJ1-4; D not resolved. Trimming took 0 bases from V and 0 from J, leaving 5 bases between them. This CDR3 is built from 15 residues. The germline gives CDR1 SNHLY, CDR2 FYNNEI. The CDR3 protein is CASSEAPSTNEKLFF. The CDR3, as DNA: TGTGCCAGCAGTGAAGCGCCGTCAACTAATGAAAAACTGTTTTTT.

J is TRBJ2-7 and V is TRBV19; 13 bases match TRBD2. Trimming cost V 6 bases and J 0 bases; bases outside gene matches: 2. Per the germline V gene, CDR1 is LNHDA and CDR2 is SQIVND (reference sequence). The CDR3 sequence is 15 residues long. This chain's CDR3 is CASRTSGRASYEQYF. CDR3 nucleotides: TGTGCCAGTAGAACTAGCGGGAGGGCCTCCTACGAGCAGTACTTC. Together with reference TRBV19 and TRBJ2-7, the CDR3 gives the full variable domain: DGGITQSPKYLFRKEGQNVTLSCEQNLNHDAMYWYRQDPGQGLRLIYYSQIVNDFQKGDIAEGYSVSREKKESFPLTVTSAQKNPTAFYLCASRTSGRASYEQYFGPGTRLTVT.

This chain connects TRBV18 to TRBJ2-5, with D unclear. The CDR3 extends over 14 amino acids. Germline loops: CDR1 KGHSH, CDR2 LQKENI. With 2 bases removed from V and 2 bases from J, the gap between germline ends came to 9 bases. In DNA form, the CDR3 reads TGTGCCAGCTCACCAAGCCGCAGTCAAGAGACCCAGTACTTC. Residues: CASSPSRSQETQYF. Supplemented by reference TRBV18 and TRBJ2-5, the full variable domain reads NAGVMQNPRHLVRRRGQEARLRCSPMKGHSHVYWYRQLPEEGLKFMVYLQKENIIDESGMPKERFSAEFPKEGPSILRIQQVVRGDSAAYFCASSPSRSQETQYFGPGTRLLVL.

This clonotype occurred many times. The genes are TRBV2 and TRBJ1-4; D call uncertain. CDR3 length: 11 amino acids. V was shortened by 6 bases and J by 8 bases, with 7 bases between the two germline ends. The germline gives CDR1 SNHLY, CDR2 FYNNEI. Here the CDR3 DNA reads TGTGCCAGCAGCCGGCCAGAAAAACTGTTTTTT. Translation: CASSRPEKLFF.

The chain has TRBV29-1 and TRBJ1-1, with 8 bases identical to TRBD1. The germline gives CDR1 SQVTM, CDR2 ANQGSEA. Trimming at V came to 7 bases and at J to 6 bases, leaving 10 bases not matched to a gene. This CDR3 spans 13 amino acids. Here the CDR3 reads CSASQGAIAEAFF. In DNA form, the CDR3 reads TGCAGCGCCTCCCAGGGGGCTATCGCTGAAGCTTTCTTT.

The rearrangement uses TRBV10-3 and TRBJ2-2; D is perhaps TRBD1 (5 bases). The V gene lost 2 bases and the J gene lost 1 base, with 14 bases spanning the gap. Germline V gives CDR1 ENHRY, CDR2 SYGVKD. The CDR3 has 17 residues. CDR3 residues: CAISETHATENTGELFF. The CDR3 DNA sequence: TGTGCCATCAGTGAGACTCATGCGACAGAGAACACCGGGGAGCTGTTTTTT.

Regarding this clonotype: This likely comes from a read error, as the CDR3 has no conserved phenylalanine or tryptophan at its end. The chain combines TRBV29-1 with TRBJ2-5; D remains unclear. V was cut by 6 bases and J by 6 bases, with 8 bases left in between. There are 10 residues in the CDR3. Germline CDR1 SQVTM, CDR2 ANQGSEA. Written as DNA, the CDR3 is TGCAGCGTGTCCGGCAAGACCCAGTACCTC. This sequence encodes CSVSGKTQYL.

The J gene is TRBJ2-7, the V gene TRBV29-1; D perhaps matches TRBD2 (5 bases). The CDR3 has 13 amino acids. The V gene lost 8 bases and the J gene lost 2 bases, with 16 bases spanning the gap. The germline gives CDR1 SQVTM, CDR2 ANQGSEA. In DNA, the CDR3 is TGCAGCCGGAGGCGGGTTCCTGCCTACGAGCAGTACTTC. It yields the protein CSRRRVPAYEQYF.

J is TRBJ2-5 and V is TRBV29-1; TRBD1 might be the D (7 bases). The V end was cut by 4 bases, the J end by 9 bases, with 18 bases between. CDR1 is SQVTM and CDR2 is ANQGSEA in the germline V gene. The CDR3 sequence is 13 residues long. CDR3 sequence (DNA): TGCAGCGTTGCACAGGGGAGGAATCAGCCCCAGTACTTC. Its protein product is CSVAQGRNQPQYF.

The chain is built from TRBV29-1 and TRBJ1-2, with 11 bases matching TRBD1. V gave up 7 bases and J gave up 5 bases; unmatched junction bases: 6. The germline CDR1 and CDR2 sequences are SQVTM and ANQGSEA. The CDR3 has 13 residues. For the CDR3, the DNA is TGCAGCGCCACGGGACAGGGGGTGTATGGCTACACCTTC. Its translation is CSATGQGVYGYTF. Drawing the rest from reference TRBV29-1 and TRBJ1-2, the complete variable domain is SAVISQKPSRDICQRGTSLTIQCQVDSQVTMMFWYRQQPGQSLTLIATANQGSEATYESGFVIDKFPISRPNLTFSTLTVSNMSPEDSSIYLCSATGQGVYGYTFGSGTRLTVV.

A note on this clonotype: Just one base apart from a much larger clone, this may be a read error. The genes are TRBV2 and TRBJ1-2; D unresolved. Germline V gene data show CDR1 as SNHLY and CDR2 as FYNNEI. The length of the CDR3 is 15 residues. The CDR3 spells CASSDWTDDNYDYTF. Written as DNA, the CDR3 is TGTGCCAGCAGTGACTGGACGGATGATAACTATGACTACACCTTC. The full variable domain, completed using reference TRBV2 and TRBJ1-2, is EPEVTQTPSHQVTQMGQEVILRCVPISNHLYFYWYRQILGQKVEFLVSFYNNEISEKSEIFDDQFSVERPDGSNFTLKIRSTKLEDSAMYFCASSDWTDDNYDYTFGSGTRLTVV.